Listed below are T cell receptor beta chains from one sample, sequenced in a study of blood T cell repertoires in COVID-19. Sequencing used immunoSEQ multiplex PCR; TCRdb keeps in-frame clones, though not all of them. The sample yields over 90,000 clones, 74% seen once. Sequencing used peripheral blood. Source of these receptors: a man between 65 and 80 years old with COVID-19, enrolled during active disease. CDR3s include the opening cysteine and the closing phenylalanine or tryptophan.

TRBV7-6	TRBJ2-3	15	CASSRRDRGTDTQYF
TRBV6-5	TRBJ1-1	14	CASTLGGKNTEAFF
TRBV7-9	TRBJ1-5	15	CASSLGRNSNQPQHF
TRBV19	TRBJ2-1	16	CASSITASGAMDEQFF
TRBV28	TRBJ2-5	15	CASSLLAGAGETQYF
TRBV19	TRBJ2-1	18	CASSIDLVSSGDYNEQFF
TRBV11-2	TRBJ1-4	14	CASSLDRVPEKLFF
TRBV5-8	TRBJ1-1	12	CASSLESGRAFF
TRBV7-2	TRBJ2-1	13	CASRPTDYNEQFF
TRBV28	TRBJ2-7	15	CASSPLTGGLYEQYF
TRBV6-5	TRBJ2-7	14	CASSTTRAPYEQYF
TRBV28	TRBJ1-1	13	CASSRDMNTEAFF
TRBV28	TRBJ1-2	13	CASSQQTNYGYTF
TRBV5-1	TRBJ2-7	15	CASSLGGRGAYEQYF